This passage covers 20 T cell receptor beta chains from one sample sequenced in a study of Tregs in tolerant kidney transplant recipients. Profiled with immunoSEQ multiplex PCR; TCRdb holds only in-frame clones, not every one. Seen here are some 250,000 clones, approximately 84% observed once, and the top ten hold around 0.6%. Sequencing was carried out using CD4+ T cells from blood. These receptors were obtained from a human donor in good health.

J is TRBJ2-7 and V is TRBV7-6; weak D call: TRBD2 (7 bases). Trimming stripped 2 bases from V and 6 bases from J, with 23 bases between. CDR1 SGHVS and CDR2 FNYEAQ come from the germline V gene. This CDR3 is 17 amino acids long. CDR3 nucleotides: TGTGCCAGCAGCTTACTAACAAGGATGGGGGGGCAGGCCGAGCAGTACTTC. Its translation is CASSLLTRMGGQAEQYF. Full variable domain (remainder filled in from reference TRBV7-6 and TRBJ2-7): GAGVSQSPRYKVTKRGQDVALRCDPISGHVSLYWYRQALGQGPEFLTYFNYEAQQDKSGLPNDRFSAERPEGSISTLTIQRTEQRDSAMYRCASSLLTRMGGQAEQYFGPGTRLTVT.

This clone was seen more than once but under ten times. This chain links TRBV5-1 with TRBJ2-3, with a tentative D call TRBD2 (5 bases). Germline-derived CDR1 and CDR2 are SGHRS and YFSETQ. The CDR3 is 15 residues long. The germline V and J ends were trimmed by 1 base and 0 bases, with 9 bases remaining between them. CDR3 sequence reads: CASSLRGVSTDTQYF. The CDR3 DNA reads TGCGCCAGCAGCTTGCGGGGTGTCAGCACAGATACGCAGTATTTT.

The V gene is TRBV11-3, the J gene TRBJ2-5; no firm D call. V gave up 1 base and J gave up 9 bases, with 9 bases separating them. CDR1 SGHNT and CDR2 YENEEA come from the germline V gene. This CDR3 region has 12 residues. The CDR3 sequence: CASSLGANAQYF. The CDR3 nucleotides are TGTGCCAGCAGCTTAGGAGCCAATGCCCAGTACTTC.

The V gene is TRBV19, the J gene TRBJ1-5, with D possibly being TRBD1 (6 bases). The CDR3 has 14 amino acids. Germline V gives CDR1 LNHDA, CDR2 SQIVND (reference sequence). V lost 4 bases and J 5 bases, leaving 12 bases between the germline ends. The CDR3 here is CASSTPDSYQPQHF. The CDR3 DNA reads TGTGCCAGTAGTACACCGGACAGTTATCAGCCCCAGCATTTT.

The CDR3: CASRATGGGAGELFF. The CDR3 DNA follows: TGTGCCAGCAGAGCTACGGGAGGTGGAGCTGGGGAGCTGTTTTTT. The chain links TRBV2 to TRBJ2-2, with 7 bases matching TRBD2. The CDR3 is 15 residues long. The V segment lost 6 bases and the J segment 8 bases; nucleotides outside the gene matches: 12. Germline V lookup: CDR1 SNHLY, CDR2 FYNNEI.

The chain is built from TRBV6-6 and TRBJ1-3, with D tentatively TRBD1 (5 bases). The CDR3 spans 15 residues. Germline V gene sequence: CDR1 MNHNY, CDR2 SVGAGI (reference sequence). The V gene lost 6 bases and the J gene lost 0 bases, with 12 bases spanning the gap. CDR3 DNA: TGTGCCAGCAGCCGCGATGGGGGCTCTGGAAACACCATATATTTT. Encoded protein: CASSRDGGSGNTIYF.

The chain combines TRBV9 with TRBJ2-1; 8 nucleotides match TRBD2. After removal of 7 bases from V and 6 bases from J, the junction contained 9 bases not matched to a gene. CDR3 length: 14 residues. Germline V lookup: CDR1 SGDLS, CDR2 YYNGEE. This chain's CDR3 is CASRPSGGGNEQFF. For the CDR3, the DNA is TGTGCCAGCCGGCCCAGCGGGGGTGGCAATGAGCAGTTCTTC. The complete variable domain, with remaining parts taken from reference TRBV9 and TRBJ2-1, reads DSGVTQTPKHLITATGQRVTLRCSPRSGDLSVYWYQQSLDQGLQFLIQYYNGEERAKGNILERFSAQQFPDLHSELNLSSLELGDSALYFCASRPSGGGNEQFFGPGTRLTVL.

The chain is built from TRBV9 and TRBJ1-3; 10 nucleotides match TRBD1. Germline V lookup: CDR1 SGDLS, CDR2 YYNGEE. The CDR3 runs 18 residues. The junction had 8 bases not matched to a gene; V was cut back by 2 bases and J by 0 bases. CDR3 region: CASSVLDRGLSSGNTIYF. The CDR3 nucleotides read TGTGCCAGCAGCGTCCTCGACAGGGGGCTGAGCTCTGGAAACACCATATATTTT.

This clone has just one count. V is TRBV6-5 and J is TRBJ2-1; 8 nucleotides match TRBD1. Trimming removed 2 bases from V and 10 bases from J; junction bases left unmatched: 10. This CDR3 has 15 residues. Per germline, CDR1 MNHEY and CDR2 SVGAGI. The CDR3 here is CASSYRQGAAWEQFF. In DNA form, the CDR3 reads TGTGCCAGCAGTTACCGGCAGGGGGCGGCATGGGAGCAGTTCTTC.

This clone was detected only once. The chain links TRBV4-2 to TRBJ2-7; 11 nucleotides agree with TRBD2. Germline V lookup: CDR1 LGHNA, CDR2 YNFKEQ. V shed 1 base and J 1 base; nucleotides not matched to a gene: 9. CDR3 length equals 18 residues. The DNA for the CDR3 is TGTGCCAGCAGCCAAGGCCTCGCTCTAGCGGGAGGATCCTACGAGCAGTACTTC. Its translation is CASSQGLALAGGSYEQYF.

CDR3 protein: CASSVQPRGEGIWGYTF. The CDR3 DNA is TGTGCCAGCAGTGTCCAACCCCGGGGGGAGGGTATCTGGGGCTACACCTTC. The rearrangement uses TRBV6-8 and TRBJ1-2, with a possible D match to TRBD1 (5 bases). The ends were cut back, 5 bases at V and 8 bases at J, with 27 bases in the middle. The CDR3 consists of 17 residues. Germline assignment: CDR1 MNHGY and CDR2 SAAAGT.

Only a few counts were recorded for this clone. The chain combines TRBV7-8 with TRBJ1-1, with TRBD1 as a possible D gene (6 bases). Trimming took off 2 bases at V and 2 bases at J, with 9 bases between the two ends. Per germline, CDR1 SGHVS and CDR2 FQNEAQ. This CDR3 has 14 amino acids. CDR3: CASSLTRGNTEAFF. In nucleotides, the CDR3 is TGTGCCAGCAGCTTAACCAGGGGAAACACTGAAGCTTTCTTT.

The chain uses TRBV27 and TRBJ2-3, with D possibly TRBD2 on 5 matching bases. The germline gives CDR1 MNHEY, CDR2 SMNVEV (reference sequence). This CDR3 comprises 16 residues. Trimming removed 5 bases from V and 0 bases from J, with 15 bases in between. The DNA of the CDR3 is TGTGCCAGCAGTCTCCTACAGAGGACTAGCACAGATACGCAGTATTTT. Residues: CASSLLQRTSTDTQYF.

The chain is built from TRBV6-5 and TRBJ2-7; 8 nucleotides line up with TRBD1. Per the germline V gene, CDR1 is MNHEY and CDR2 is SVGAGI. V lost 4 bases to trimming and J lost 0 bases; unmatched junction nucleotides: 2. This CDR3 contains 14 residues. In nucleotides, the CDR3 is TGTGCCAGCAGTTCTACAGGGGGCTCCTACGAGCAGTACTTC. Protein: CASSSTGGSYEQYF.

The chain has TRBV28 and TRBJ1-1; D ambiguous. Trimming shortened V by 6 bases and J by 4 bases, and 9 bases separated the two germline ends. The length of the CDR3 is 12 residues. Germline V lookup: CDR1 MDHEN, CDR2 SYDVKM. CDR3 in amino acids: CASRLGSTEAFF. The CDR3 DNA is TGTGCCAGCAGGCTAGGGAGCACTGAAGCTTTCTTT.

The J gene is TRBJ1-2, the V gene TRBV6-5; 7 nucleotides match TRBD1. V lost 4 bases and J lost 5; bases outside the gene matches: 4. This CDR3 region has 13 residues. The germline CDR1 and CDR2 sequences are MNHEY and SVGAGI. CDR3 nucleotide sequence: TGTGCCAGCAGTTCCAGGGGGGCTTATGGCTACACCTTC. Translation gives CASSSRGAYGYTF.

This rearrangement joins TRBV14 to TRBJ1-2, with no clear D. The CDR3 is 16 amino acids. CDR1 is SGHDN, CDR2 FVKESK, per germline. The V and J ends lost 4 bases and 8 bases respectively, with 23 bases between them. DNA of the CDR3: TGTGCCAGCAGCCTTTTTTCTTTGGCAGGTGGTGGAGGCTACACCTTC. It specifies CASSLFSLAGGGGYTF.

The chain has TRBV25-1 and TRBJ1-1, with 7 bases lining up with TRBD1. This CDR3 has 14 residues. V lost 6 bases, J lost 5 bases, and 9 bases stayed unmatched. Germline V gene sequence: CDR1 MGHDK, CDR2 SYGVNS. CDR3 coding DNA: TGTGCCAGCAGACAAAACAGGGGTCGAACTGAAGCTTTCTTT. Translating it yields CASRQNRGRTEAFF.

V is TRBV5-1 and J is TRBJ2-3; 9 positions match TRBD2. This CDR3 contains 15 residues. Trimming at V came to 4 bases and at J to 1 base, leaving 4 bases not matched to a gene. CDR1 SGHRS and CDR2 YFSETQ come from the germline V gene. The CDR3 sequence is CASSVVAGGTDTQYF. The CDR3 nucleotides read TGCGCCAGCAGCGTAGTAGCGGGAGGCACAGATACGCAGTATTTT.

The V gene is TRBV6-1, the J gene TRBJ1-5; D might be TRBD1 (6 bases). The V end was cut by 6 bases, the J end by 3 bases, with 12 bases between. The CDR3 extends over 14 amino acids. The germline V gene encodes CDR1 MNHNS and CDR2 SASEGT. The chain's CDR3 is CASREGHNNQPQHF. CDR3 nucleotides: TGTGCCAGCAGGGAGGGACACAACAATCAGCCCCAGCATTTT.